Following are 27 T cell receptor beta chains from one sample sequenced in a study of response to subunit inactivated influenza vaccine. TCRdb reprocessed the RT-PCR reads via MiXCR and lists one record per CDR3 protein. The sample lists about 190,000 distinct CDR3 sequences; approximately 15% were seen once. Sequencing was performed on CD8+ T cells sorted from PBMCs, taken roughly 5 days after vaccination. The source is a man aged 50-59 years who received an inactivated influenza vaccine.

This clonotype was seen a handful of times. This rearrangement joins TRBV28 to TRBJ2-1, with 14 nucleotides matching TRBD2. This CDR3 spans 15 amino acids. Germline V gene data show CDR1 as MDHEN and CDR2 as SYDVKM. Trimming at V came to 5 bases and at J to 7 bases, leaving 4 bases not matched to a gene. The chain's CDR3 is CASSIGTSGRNEQFF. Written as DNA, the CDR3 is TGTGCCAGCAGTATCGGGACTAGCGGGAGAAATGAGCAGTTCTTC.

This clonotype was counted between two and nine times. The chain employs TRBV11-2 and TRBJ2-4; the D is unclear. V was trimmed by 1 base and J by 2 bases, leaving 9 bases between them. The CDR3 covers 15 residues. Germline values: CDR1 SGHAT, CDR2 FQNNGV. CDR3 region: CASSLVAATKNIQYF. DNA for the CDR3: TGTGCCAGCAGCTTAGTTGCAGCGACCAAAAACATTCAGTACTTC.

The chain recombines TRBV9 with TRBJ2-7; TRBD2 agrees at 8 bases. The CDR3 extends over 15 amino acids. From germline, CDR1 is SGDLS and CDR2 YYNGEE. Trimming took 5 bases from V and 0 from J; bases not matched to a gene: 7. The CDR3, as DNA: TGTGCCAGCAGTCCTAGCGGGCGCAGCTCCTACGAGCAGTACTTC. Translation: CASSPSGRSSYEQYF.

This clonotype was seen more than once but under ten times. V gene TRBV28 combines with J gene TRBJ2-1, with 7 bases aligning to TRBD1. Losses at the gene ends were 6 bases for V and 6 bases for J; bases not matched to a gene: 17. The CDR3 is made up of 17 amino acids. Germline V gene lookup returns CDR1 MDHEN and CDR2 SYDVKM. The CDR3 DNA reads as TGTGCCAGCAGCAAGACAGGGCCCCACCGGGTGGGCAATGAGCAGTTCTTC. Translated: CASSKTGPHRVGNEQFF. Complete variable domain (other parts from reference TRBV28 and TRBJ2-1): DVKVTQSSRYLVKRTGEKVFLECVQDMDHENMFWYRQDPGLGLRLIYFSYDVKMKEKGDIPEGYSVSREKKERFSLILESASTNQTSMYLCASSKTGPHRVGNEQFFGPGTRLTVL.

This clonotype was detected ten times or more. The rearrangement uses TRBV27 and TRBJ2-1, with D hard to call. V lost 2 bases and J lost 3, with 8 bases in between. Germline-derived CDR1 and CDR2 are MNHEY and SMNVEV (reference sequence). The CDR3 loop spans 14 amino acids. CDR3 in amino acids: CASSLARLYNEQFF. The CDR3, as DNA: TGTGCCAGCAGTTTAGCCAGACTCTACAATGAGCAGTTCTTC.

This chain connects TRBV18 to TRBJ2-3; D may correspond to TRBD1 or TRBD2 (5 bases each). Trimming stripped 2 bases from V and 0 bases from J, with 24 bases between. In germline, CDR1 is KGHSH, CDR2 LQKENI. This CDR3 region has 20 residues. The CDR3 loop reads CASSPSGPYSIGESTDTQYF. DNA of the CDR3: TGTGCCAGCTCACCATCGGGACCCTATAGCATCGGGGAGAGCACAGATACGCAGTATTTT.

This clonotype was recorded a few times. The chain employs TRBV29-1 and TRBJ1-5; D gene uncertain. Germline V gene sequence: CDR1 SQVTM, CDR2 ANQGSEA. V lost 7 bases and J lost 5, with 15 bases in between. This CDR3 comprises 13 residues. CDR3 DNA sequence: TGCAGCGCTAGGCGGGGTGAGGATCAGCCCCAGCATTTT. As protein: CSARRGEDQPQHF.

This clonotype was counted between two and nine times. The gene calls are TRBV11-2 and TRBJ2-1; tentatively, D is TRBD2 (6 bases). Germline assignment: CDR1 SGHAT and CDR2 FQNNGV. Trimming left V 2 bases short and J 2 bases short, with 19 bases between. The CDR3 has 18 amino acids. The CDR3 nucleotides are TGTGCCAGCAGCTTACGGGGGTATGAGGAGGACCCCTACAATGAGCAGTTCTTC. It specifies CASSLRGYEEDPYNEQFF. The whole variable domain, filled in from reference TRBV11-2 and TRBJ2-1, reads EAGVAQSPRYKIIEKRQSVAFWCNPISGHATLYWYQQILGQGPKLLIQFQNNGVVDDSQLPKDRFSAERLKGVDSTLKIQPAKLEDSAVYLCASSLRGYEEDPYNEQFFGPGTRLTVL.

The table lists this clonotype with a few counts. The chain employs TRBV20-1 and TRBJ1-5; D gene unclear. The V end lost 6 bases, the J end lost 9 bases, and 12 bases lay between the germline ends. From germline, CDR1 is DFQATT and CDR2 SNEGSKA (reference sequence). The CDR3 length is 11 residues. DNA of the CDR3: TGCAGTGCCCCCGATCTTGGGCCCCAGCATTTT. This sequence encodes CSAPDLGPQHF.

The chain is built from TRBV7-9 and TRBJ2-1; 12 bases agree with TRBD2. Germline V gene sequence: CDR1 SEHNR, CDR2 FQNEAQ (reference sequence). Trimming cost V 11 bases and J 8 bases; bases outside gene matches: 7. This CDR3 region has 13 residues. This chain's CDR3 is CASSGRALDEQFF. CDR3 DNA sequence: TGTGCCTCTAGCGGGAGGGCCTTGGATGAGCAGTTCTTC.

The CDR3 is CASSLRVFYEQYF. CDR3 bases: TGTGCCAGTAGTCTCCGGGTTTTCTACGAGCAGTACTTC. The chain uses TRBV19 and TRBJ2-7, with D unresolved. Germline V CDR1 and CDR2: LNHDA, SQIVND (reference sequence). V dropped 5 bases and J dropped 3 bases, with 11 bases sitting between them. This CDR3 is built from 13 residues.

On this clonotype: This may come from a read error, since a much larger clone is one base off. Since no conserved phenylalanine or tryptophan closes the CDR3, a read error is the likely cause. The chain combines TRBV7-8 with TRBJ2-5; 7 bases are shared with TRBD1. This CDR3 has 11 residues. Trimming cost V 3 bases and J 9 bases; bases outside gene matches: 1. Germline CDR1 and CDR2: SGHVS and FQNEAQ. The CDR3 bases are TGTGCCAGCAGCTTGGGGACAGCCCAGTACCTC. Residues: CASSLGTAQYL.

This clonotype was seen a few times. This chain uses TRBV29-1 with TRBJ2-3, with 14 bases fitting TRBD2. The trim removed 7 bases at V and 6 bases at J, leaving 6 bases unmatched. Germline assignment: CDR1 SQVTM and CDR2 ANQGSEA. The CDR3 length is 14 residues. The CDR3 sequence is CSGGLAGVRDTQYF. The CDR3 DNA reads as TGCAGCGGGGGACTAGCGGGGGTAAGGGATACGCAGTATTTT.

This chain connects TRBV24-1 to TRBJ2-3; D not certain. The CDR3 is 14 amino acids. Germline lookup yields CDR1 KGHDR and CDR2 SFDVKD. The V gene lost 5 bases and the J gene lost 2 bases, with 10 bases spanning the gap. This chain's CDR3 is CATSGWGITDTQYF. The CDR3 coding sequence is TGTGCCACCAGTGGATGGGGAATCACAGATACGCAGTATTTT.

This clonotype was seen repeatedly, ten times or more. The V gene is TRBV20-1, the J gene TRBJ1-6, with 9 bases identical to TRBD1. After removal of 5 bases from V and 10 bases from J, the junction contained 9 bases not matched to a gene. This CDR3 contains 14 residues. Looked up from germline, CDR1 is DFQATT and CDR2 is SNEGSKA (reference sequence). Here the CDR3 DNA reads TGCAGTGCTCGGGAACAGGGGGCGATATCACCCCTCCACTTT. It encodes CSAREQGAISPLHF.

The CDR3 DNA is TGTGCCAGCAGCACAGGGACAGGGGGCCTAACCAATGAGCAGTTCTTC. Its translation is CASSTGTGGLTNEQFF. The rearrangement uses TRBV9 and TRBJ2-1; 12 bases align to TRBD1. Germline CDR1 is SGDLS and CDR2 is YYNGEE. With V trimmed by 4 bases and J by 6 bases, 8 bases remained unmatched. The CDR3 runs to 16 residues.

The CDR3 reads CASGAEYSNQPQHF. DNA for the CDR3: TGTGCCAGCGGGGCTGAGTATAGCAATCAGCCCCAGCATTTT. J is TRBJ1-5 and V is TRBV28, with D possibly being TRBD1 (5 bases). The CDR3 contains 14 residues. Trimming cost V 8 bases and J 0 bases, with 11 bases left between them. Germline V gene lookup returns CDR1 MDHEN and CDR2 SYDVKM.

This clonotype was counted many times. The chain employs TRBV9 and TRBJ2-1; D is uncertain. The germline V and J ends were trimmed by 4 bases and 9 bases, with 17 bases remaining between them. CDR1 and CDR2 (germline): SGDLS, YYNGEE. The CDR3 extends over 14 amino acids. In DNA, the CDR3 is TGTGCCAGCAGCCCCGAGAGTCTACCCCCTGAGCAGTTCTTC. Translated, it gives CASSPESLPPEQFF.

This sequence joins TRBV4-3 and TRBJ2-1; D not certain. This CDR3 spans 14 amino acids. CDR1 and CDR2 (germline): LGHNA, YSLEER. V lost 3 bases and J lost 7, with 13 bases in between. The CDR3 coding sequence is TGCGCCAGCAGCCAGGCCGAAACGGCGAATGAGCAGTTCTTC. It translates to CASSQAETANEQFF.

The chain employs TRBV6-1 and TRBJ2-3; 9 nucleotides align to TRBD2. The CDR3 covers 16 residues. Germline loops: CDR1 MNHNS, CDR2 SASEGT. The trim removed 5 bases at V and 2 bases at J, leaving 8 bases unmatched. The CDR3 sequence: CASSRLTSGYTDTQYF. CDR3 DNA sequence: TGTGCCAGCAGTAGATTGACTAGCGGTTACACAGATACGCAGTATTTT.

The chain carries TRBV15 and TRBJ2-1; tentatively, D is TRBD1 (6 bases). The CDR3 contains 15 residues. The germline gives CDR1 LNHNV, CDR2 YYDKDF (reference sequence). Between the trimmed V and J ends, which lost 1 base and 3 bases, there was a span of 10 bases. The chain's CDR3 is CATSRAGTIYNEQFF. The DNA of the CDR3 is TGTGCCACCAGCAGAGCCGGGACAATCTACAATGAGCAGTTCTTC.

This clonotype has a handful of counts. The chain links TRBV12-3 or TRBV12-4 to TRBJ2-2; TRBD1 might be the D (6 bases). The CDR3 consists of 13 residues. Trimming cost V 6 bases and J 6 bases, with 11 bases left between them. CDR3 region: CASRPRGSGELFF. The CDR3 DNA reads TGTGCCAGCAGGCCCAGGGGATCCGGGGAGCTGTTTTTT.

CDR3 sequence (DNA): TGTGCCAGCAGTTCCCACCGGGACGGGAATGAGCAGTTCTTC. This sequence encodes CASSSHRDGNEQFF. The chain carries TRBV6-2 or TRBV6-3 and TRBJ2-1; D may correspond to TRBD1 or TRBD2 (5 bases each). V was clipped by 4 bases and J by 7 bases, with 14 bases between them. In germline, CDR1 is MNHEY, CDR2 SVGEGT. The CDR3 loop spans 14 amino acids.

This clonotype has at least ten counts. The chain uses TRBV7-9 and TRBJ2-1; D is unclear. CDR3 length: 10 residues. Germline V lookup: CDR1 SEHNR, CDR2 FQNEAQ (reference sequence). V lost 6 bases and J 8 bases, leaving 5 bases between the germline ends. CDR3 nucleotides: TGTGCCAGCAGTCTACATGAGCAGTTCTTC. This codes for CASSLHEQFF. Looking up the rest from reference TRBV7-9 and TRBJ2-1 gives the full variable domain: DTGVSQNPRHKITKRGQNVTFRCDPISEHNRLYWYRQTLGQGPEFLTYFQNEAQLEKSRLLSDRFSAERPKGSFSTLEIQRTEQGDSAMYLCASSLHEQFFGPGTRLTVL.

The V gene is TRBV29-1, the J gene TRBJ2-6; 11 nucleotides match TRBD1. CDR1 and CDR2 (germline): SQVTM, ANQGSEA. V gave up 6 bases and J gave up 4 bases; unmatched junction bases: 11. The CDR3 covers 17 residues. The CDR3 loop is CSVRPGQGVAGANVLTF. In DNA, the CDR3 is TGCAGCGTAAGACCGGGACAGGGGGTTGCCGGGGCCAACGTCCTGACTTTC.

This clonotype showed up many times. The CDR3 is CAISGDGYGYTF. The CDR3 nucleotides are TGTGCCATCAGTGGAGACGGGTATGGCTACACCTTC. The V and J genes are TRBV10-3 and TRBJ1-2; D unclear. Trimming took off 4 bases at V and 5 bases at J, with 8 bases between the two ends. The germline V gene encodes CDR1 ENHRY and CDR2 SYGVKD. This CDR3 has 12 amino acids.

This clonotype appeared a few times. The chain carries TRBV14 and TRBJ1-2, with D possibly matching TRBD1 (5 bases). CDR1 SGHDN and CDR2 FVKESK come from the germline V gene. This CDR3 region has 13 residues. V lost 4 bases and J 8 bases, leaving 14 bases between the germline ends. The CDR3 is CASSRWTTRGYTF. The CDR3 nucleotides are TGTGCCAGCAGCCGTTGGACAACCCGAGGCTACACCTTC.